The 18 T cell receptor beta chains below were found in one sample sequenced in a study of cytomegalovirus exposure and HLA in healthy donors (dated by TCRdb to about 2017). The library was built by means of the immunoSEQ multiplex PCR assay. A mixture of 60 forward primers for TCR Vbeta segments and 13 reverse primers for TCR Jbeta segments was used in the multiplex PCR. In its TCRdb copy, this immuneACCESS table keeps in-frame sequences only and misses some clones. Where compared with another copy, unresolved V genes explain less than half of these, and the others have no known cause. This sample is represented by approximately 110,000 clones; approximately 12% of them were singletons. The top ten constitute roughly 15% of the sample. Sequenced sample: PBMCs. These receptors were collected from a man in his forties in good health and CMV-seropositive.

Only a few counts were recorded for this clone. The CDR3 sequence: CASSWDRAGEKLFF. The DNA for the CDR3 is TGTGCCAGCAGTTGGGACAGGGCGGGTGAAAAACTGTTTTTT. The chain has TRBV6-1 and TRBJ1-4; 9 bases fit TRBD1. J gave up 7 bases and V 5 bases, and 5 bases lay outside the gene matches. The CDR3 is 14 amino acids. From germline, CDR1 is MNHNS and CDR2 SASEGT.

This clone was observed a handful of times. The J gene is TRBJ1-1, the V gene TRBV5-1; 8 bases line up with TRBD1. Trimming took 4 bases from V and 0 from J; bases not matched to a gene: 8. The CDR3 loop spans 16 amino acids. The V gene's germline CDR1 is SGHRS and CDR2 YFSETQ. In DNA form, the CDR3 reads TGCGCCAGCAGCCCTACAGGGGGTGTATTGAACACTGAAGCTTTCTTT. It is translated as CASSPTGGVLNTEAFF.

The chain links TRBV11-2 to TRBJ2-6; D unresolved. Looked up from germline, CDR1 is SGHAT and CDR2 is FQNNGV. There are 17 residues in the CDR3. The V and J ends lost 3 bases and 2 bases respectively, with 14 bases between them. The CDR3 loop reads CASSFRPAWTGANVLTF. The CDR3 DNA is TGTGCCAGCAGCTTCAGGCCCGCCTGGACTGGGGCCAACGTCCTGACTTTC.

This clone was seen more than once but under ten times. V and J are TRBV5-4 and TRBJ1-1; TRBD1 agrees at 10 bases. Trimming took 4 bases from V and 4 from J; bases not matched to a gene: 10. The V gene's germline CDR1 is SGHNT and CDR2 YYREEE (reference sequence). The CDR3 has 16 residues. CDR3 region: CASSTDRGRSSTEAFF. The CDR3 nucleotides read TGTGCCAGCAGCACAGACAGGGGGCGTTCTTCCACTGAAGCTTTCTTT.

This clone has just a few counts. The gene calls are TRBV27 and TRBJ1-5; D remains unclear. V was shortened by 3 bases and J by 0 bases, with 9 bases between the two germline ends. CDR3 length equals 15 residues. Per the germline V gene, CDR1 is MNHEY and CDR2 is SMNVEV (reference sequence). The CDR3 DNA reads as TGTGCCAGCAGTTTCGGTACCTTTAGCAATCAGCCCCAGCATTTT. Its protein product is CASSFGTFSNQPQHF.

This chain joins TRBV7-2 and TRBJ2-1, with D unclear. The CDR3 runs to 12 residues. V was cut by 2 bases and J by 11 bases, with 10 bases left in between. In germline, CDR1 is SGHTA, CDR2 FQGNSA. The CDR3 loop reads CASSLTAHQQFF. In nucleotides, the CDR3 is TGTGCCAGCAGCTTAACCGCGCACCAGCAGTTCTTC.

This clone was observed a few times. The chain couples TRBV27 to TRBJ2-5; no clear D gene. The V end was cut by 2 bases, the J end by 4 bases, with 8 bases between. The CDR3 extends over 13 amino acids. Per germline, CDR1 MNHEY and CDR2 SMNVEV (reference sequence). The CDR3 DNA follows: TGTGCCAGCAGTTTAGGAGTGCTAGAGACCCAGTACTTC. Protein sequence: CASSLGVLETQYF.

The table lists this clone with a few counts. This chain links TRBV27 with TRBJ2-4; D is possibly TRBD2 (5 bases). V was clipped by 7 bases and J by 1 base, with 17 bases between them. Germline assignment: CDR1 MNHEY and CDR2 SMNVEV (reference sequence). The CDR3 length is 16 residues. CDR3 nucleotide sequence: TGTGCCAGCAAAGGAGGCCACAAGCAGGCCAAAAACATTCAGTACTTC. Translating it yields CASKGGHKQAKNIQYF.

This clone came up a few times. V gene TRBV2 combines with J gene TRBJ2-1; possible D gene TRBD1, 7 bases. CDR1 SNHLY and CDR2 FYNNEI come from the germline V gene. V was shortened by 10 bases and J by 4 bases, with 14 bases between the two germline ends. The CDR3 runs to 13 residues. The CDR3 is CAIQGGLYNEQFF. As DNA, the CDR3 is TGTGCCATCCAGGGGGGACTTTACAATGAGCAGTTCTTC. The entire variable domain, with the rest obtained from reference TRBV2 and TRBJ2-1, is as follows: EPEVTQTPSHQVTQMGQEVILRCVPISNHLYFYWYRQILGQKVEFLVSFYNNEISEKSEIFDDQFSVERPDGSNFTLKIRSTKLEDSAMYFCAIQGGLYNEQFFGPGTRLTVL.

The chain carries TRBV7-9 and TRBJ2-1, with 15 bases that match TRBD2. V trimming: 5 bases; J trimming: 1 base; junction bases outside the gene matches: 6. Germline CDR1 reads SEHNR; CDR2 reads FQNEAQ (reference sequence). The CDR3 has 18 amino acids. The CDR3 spells CASSPRTSGRASYNEQFF. The CDR3 DNA follows: TGTGCCAGCAGCCCAAGGACTAGCGGGAGGGCGTCCTACAATGAGCAGTTCTTC. The entire variable domain, with the rest obtained from reference TRBV7-9 and TRBJ2-1, is as follows: DTGVSQNPRHKITKRGQNVTFRCDPISEHNRLYWYRQTLGQGPEFLTYFQNEAQLEKSRLLSDRFSAERPKGSFSTLEIQRTEQGDSAMYLCASSPRTSGRASYNEQFFGPGTRLTVL.

In this sample, this clone turned up a few times. The rearrangement links TRBV7-9 to TRBJ2-7, with a tentative D call TRBD2 (5 bases). V was cut by 8 bases and J by 2 bases, with 22 bases left in between. This CDR3 has 16 residues. Per the germline V gene, CDR1 is SEHNR and CDR2 is FQNEAQ (reference sequence). CDR3: CASGPGYGLVAYEQYF. The CDR3 region has the DNA TGTGCCAGCGGCCCGGGGTACGGGCTAGTCGCCTACGAGCAGTACTTC. Combining the CDR3 with reference TRBV7-9 and TRBJ2-7 gives the whole variable domain DTGVSQNPRHKITKRGQNVTFRCDPISEHNRLYWYRQTLGQGPEFLTYFQNEAQLEKSRLLSDRFSAERPKGSFSTLEIQRTEQGDSAMYLCASGPGYGLVAYEQYFGPGTRLTVT.

The V call is TRBV5-1, the J call TRBJ1-1; maybe TRBD1 (5 bases). The V and J ends lost 3 bases and 3 bases respectively, with 15 bases between them. The CDR3 covers 15 residues. The germline V gene has CDR1 SGHRS and CDR2 YFSETQ. Written as DNA, the CDR3 is TGCGCCAGCAGCTCGGGCTCGACAGTGTACACTGAAGCTTTCTTT. This sequence encodes CASSSGSTVYTEAFF.

The chain combines TRBV5-1 with TRBJ1-3; D is ambiguous. This CDR3 has 14 residues. V lost 2 bases to trimming and J lost 4 bases, with 10 bases between them. Germline loops: CDR1 SGHRS, CDR2 YFSETQ. The CDR3 region is CASSLEVGGNTIYF. The CDR3 DNA reads TGCGCCAGCAGCTTAGAGGTCGGGGGAAACACCATATATTTT.

The chain uses TRBV19 and TRBJ2-5, with a possible D match to TRBD1 (6 bases). The CDR3 covers 13 residues. CDR1 is LNHDA and CDR2 is SQIVND in the germline V gene (reference sequence). Deletions cut 8 bases from V and 3 bases from J, with 13 bases between. The CDR3 sequence: CASASYREETQYF. The CDR3 coding sequence is TGTGCCAGTGCCTCTTACAGGGAAGAGACCCAGTACTTC.

This clone showed up just a few times. J is TRBJ2-3 and V is TRBV28; 7 nucleotides agree with TRBD2. Germline CDR1 and CDR2: MDHEN and SYDVKM. With 2 bases clipped from V and 1 base from J, the junction kept 3 bases outside the gene matches. CDR3 size: 15 residues. The chain's CDR3 is CASSLAGAGTDTQYF. CDR3 nucleotide sequence: TGTGCCAGCAGTTTAGCGGGAGCTGGCACAGATACGCAGTATTTT.

This clone occurred a few times. The chain carries TRBV4-1 and TRBJ2-1; 10 bases are a match to TRBD1. Germline V CDR1 and CDR2: MGHRA, YSYEKL. The CDR3 has 17 residues. V lost 4 bases and J lost 1; bases outside the gene matches: 7. The CDR3 spells CASSRDPGQGSYNEQFF. The CDR3 DNA is TGCGCCAGCAGCCGAGACCCGGGACAGGGGTCCTACAATGAGCAGTTCTTC.

This chain uses TRBV2 with TRBJ1-1; weak D call: TRBD1 (6 bases). CDR3 size: 14 residues. CDR1 SNHLY and CDR2 FYNNEI come from the germline V gene. Trimming shortened V by 6 bases and J by 3 bases, and 14 bases separated the two germline ends. DNA of the CDR3: TGTGCCAGCAGCCGACAGGAGGTGGACACTGAAGCTTTCTTT. Its translation is CASSRQEVDTEAFF.

With regard to this clone: Other nucleotide sequences in the sample specify the same CDR3. The J gene is TRBJ2-7, the V gene TRBV5-6, with TRBD1 as a possible D gene (6 bases). Trimming removed 4 bases at V and 3 bases at J, with 11 bases between. In germline, CDR1 is SGHDT, CDR2 YYEEEE. The CDR3 spans 13 residues. In DNA, the CDR3 is TGTGCCAGCAGCCCCCCAGGGGTCTACGAGCAGTACTTC. Its protein product is CASSPPGVYEQYF.